Sequencing of this T cell receptor beta chain was carried out in a study of cytomegalovirus exposure and HLA in healthy donors. Study-level points and caveats: Analysis was carried out at a later point, and it linked a missense DCLRE1C variant to TCR beta V- and J-gene trimming.

Regarding this clone: Its antigen remains unidentified.

The primer mix had 60 Vbeta and 13 Jbeta primers. This table comes from immunoSEQ multiplex PCR, and its TCRdb copy is limited to in-frame clones, with some not included. The sample shows around 160,000 clones, roughly 65% of them seen only once. The V gene lost 6 bases and the J gene lost 2 bases, with 11 bases spanning the gap. The CDR3 has 13 residues. Germline V gene data show CDR1 as MNHEY and CDR2 as SMNVEV (reference sequence). The J gene is TRBJ2-7, the V gene TRBV27, with D possibly being TRBD1 (6 bases). The origin of this receptor is a young woman in good health and CMV-seropositive. Input material: PBMCs. The CDR3, as DNA: TGTGCCAGCAGCGACAGGACAGCCTACGAGCAGTACTTC. Translation: CASSDRTAYEQYF.